In its sample, the clone carrying this T cell receptor beta chain was seen a few times. Its antigen is not known. Expressed TCRB transcripts were sequenced, since all the RNA that had been isolated was reverse transcribed. Here immunoSEQ multiplex PCR was the method, and the copy in TCRdb shows in-frame clones only, minus some. Among a few hundred thousand clones, around 25% were seen once, and the ten largest hold about 0.011%. This entry belongs to a study of beta chain features in type 1 diabetes. Study-level points and caveats: Moderately but significantly shorter TCRB CDR3s were found in Type 1 diabetes patients in all four CD4+ subsets.

Germline values: CDR1 SNHLY, CDR2 FYNNEI. Trimming took 8 bases from V and 2 from J; bases not matched to a gene: 7. The CDR3 length is 15 residues. The chain links TRBV2 to TRBJ2-1; 9 bases agree with TRBD1. The source material was naive CD4+ T cells from blood. The receptor's source is a woman in her twenties or thirties with type 1 diabetes. The CDR3 DNA reads TGTGCCAGCGCGCCGGGACAGGGTACCTACAATGAGCAGTTCTTC. This sequence encodes CASAPGQGTYNEQFF.